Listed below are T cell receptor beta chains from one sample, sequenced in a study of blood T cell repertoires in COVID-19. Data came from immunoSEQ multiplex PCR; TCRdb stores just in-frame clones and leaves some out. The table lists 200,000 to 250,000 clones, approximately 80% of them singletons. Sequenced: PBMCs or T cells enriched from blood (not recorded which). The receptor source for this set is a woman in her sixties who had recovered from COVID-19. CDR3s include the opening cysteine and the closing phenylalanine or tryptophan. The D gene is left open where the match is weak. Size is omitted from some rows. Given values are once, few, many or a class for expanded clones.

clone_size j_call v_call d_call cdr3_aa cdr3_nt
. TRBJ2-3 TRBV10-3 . CAISEYQGGGTDTQYF TGTGCCATCAGTGAGTATCAGGGTGGAGGCACAGATACGCAGTATTTT
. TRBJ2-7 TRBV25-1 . CASSESTYEQYF TGTGCCAGCAGTGAATCAACCTACGAGCAGTACTTC
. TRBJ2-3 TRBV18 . CASSPREAWGTDTQYF TGTGCCAGCTCACCAAGGGAGGCCTGGGGCACAGATACGCAGTATTTT
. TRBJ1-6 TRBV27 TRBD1 CASSTAGQGYSPLHF TGTGCCAGCAGTACCGCAGGACAGGGTTATTCACCCCTCCACTTT
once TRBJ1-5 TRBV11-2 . CASSLVWGGSNQPQHF TGTGCCAGCAGCTTAGTCTGGGGGGGGAGCAATCAGCCCCAGCATTTT
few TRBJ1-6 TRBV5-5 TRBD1 CASSSQGGSPLHF TGTGCCAGCAGCTCACAGGGGGGCTCACCCCTCCACTTT
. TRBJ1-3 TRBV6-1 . CASSEAIGGNMAIYF TGTGCCAGCAGTGAAGCAATAGGGGGTAATATGGCCATATATTTT
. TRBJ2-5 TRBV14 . CASSPAKGASRAQYF TGTGCCAGCAGCCCAGCCAAAGGAGCGTCGAGAGCCCAGTACTTC
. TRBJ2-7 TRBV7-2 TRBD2 CASSLGGGAGYEQYF TGTGCCAGCAGTCTCGGCGGGGGGGCAGGGTACGAGCAGTACTTC
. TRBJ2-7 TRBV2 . CASTRDTYEQYF TGTGCCAGCACTAGAGATACCTACGAGCAGTACTTC
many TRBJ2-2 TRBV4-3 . CASKARVGGELFF TGCGCCAGCAAGGCCCGGGTGGGCGGGGAGCTGTTTTTT
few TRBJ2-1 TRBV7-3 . CASSQTDGLYNEQFF TGTGCCAGCAGCCAGACCGACGGACTCTACAATGAGCAGTTCTTC
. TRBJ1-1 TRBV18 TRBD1 CASSQKWGQGDTEAFF TGTGCCAGCTCTCAGAAATGGGGACAGGGCGACACTGAAGCTTTCTTT
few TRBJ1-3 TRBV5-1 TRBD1 CASSLAGTGGSGNTIYF TGCGCCAGCAGCTTAGCCGGGACAGGGGGCTCTGGAAACACCATATATTTT
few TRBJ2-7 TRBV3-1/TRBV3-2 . CASSQDSTSSYEQYF TGTGCCAGCAGCCAAGATTCAACTAGCTCCTACGAGCAGTACTTC
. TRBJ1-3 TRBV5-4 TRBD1 CASSAGTVSGNTIYF TGTGCCAGCAGCGCCGGGACAGTCTCTGGAAACACCATATATTTT
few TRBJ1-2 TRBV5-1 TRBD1 CASSPTGDSYGYTF TGCGCCAGCAGCCCGACAGGGGACTCCTATGGCTACACCTTC
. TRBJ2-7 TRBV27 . CASSWGRAISRPMYF TGTGCCAGCAGTTGGGGCAGGGCGATAAGCAGGCCTATGTACTTC
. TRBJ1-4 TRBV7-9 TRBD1 CASSLRTGTNEKLFF TGTGCCAGCAGCCTAAGGACAGGGACTAATGAAAAACTGTTTTTT
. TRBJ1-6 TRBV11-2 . CASSLDTTASLHF TGTGCCAGCAGCTTAGATACGACTGCCTCCCTCCACTTT
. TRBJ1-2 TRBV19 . CASSEAWVYTF TGTGCCAGTAGTGAGGCCTGGGTCTACACCTTC
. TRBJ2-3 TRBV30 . CAWSVRERDTQYF TGTGCCTGGAGTGTAAGGGAGCGGGATACGCAGTATTTT
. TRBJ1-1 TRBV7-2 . CASSLGAAFLEAFF TGTGCCAGCAGCTTAGGAGCGGCCTTCCTCGAAGCTTTCTTT
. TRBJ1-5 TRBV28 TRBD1 CASTLPGGVKGQPQHF TGTGCCAGCACCCTGCCAGGGGGCGTGAAGGGTCAGCCCCAGCATTTT
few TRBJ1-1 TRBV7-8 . CASSPNREPRDQAFF TGTGCCAGCAGTCCAAACCGGGAGCCGAGGGACCAAGCTTTCTTT
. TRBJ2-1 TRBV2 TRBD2 CASSVERELTEQFF TGTGCCAGCAGTGTGGAGCGGGAGTTGACTGAGCAGTTCTTC
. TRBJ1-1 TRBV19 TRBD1 CASSRDRGITYTEAFF TGTGCCAGTAGTCGGGACAGGGGGATTACGTACACTGAAGCTTTCTTT
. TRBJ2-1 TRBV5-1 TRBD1 CASSPGTGYNEQFF TGCGCCAGCAGTCCCGGGACAGGTTACAATGAGCAGTTCTTC
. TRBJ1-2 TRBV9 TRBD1 CASSALRDSYGYTF TGTGCCAGCAGCGCTCTCCGGGACAGCTATGGCTACACCTTC
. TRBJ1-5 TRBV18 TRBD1 CASSSPGQGVDQPQHF TGTGCCAGCTCAAGCCCGGGACAGGGAGTCGATCAGCCCCAGCATTTT
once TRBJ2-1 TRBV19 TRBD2 CASSIIAGGPYNEQFF TGTGCCAGTAGTATAATAGCGGGGGGACCCTACAATGAGCAGTTCTTC
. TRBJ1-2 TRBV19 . CASGGDPGYGYTF TGTGCCAGCGGGGGAGATCCAGGCTATGGCTACACCTTC
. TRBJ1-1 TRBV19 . CASKPGHLVHTEAFF TGTGCCAGTAAGCCCGGACACCTTGTGCACACTGAAGCTTTCTTT
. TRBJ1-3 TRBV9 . CASSADPRLTIFSGNTIYF TGTGCCAGCAGCGCAGACCCGCGACTAACCATTTTCTCTGGAAACACCATATATTTT
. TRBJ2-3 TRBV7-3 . CASSAIYTDTQYF TGTGCCAGCAGCGCAATCTACACAGATACGCAGTATTTT
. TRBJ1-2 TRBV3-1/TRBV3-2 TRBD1 CASSQARTGSGYTF TGTGCCAGCAGCCAAGCGAGGACAGGGAGTGGCTACACCTTC
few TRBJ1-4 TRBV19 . CASSTTGSEKLFF TGTGCCAGTAGTACGACGGGTTCCGAAAAACTGTTTTTT
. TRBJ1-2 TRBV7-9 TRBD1 CASSPGQVDGYTF TGTGCCAGCAGCCCTGGACAGGTGGATGGCTACACCTTC
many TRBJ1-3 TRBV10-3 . CAISPQGTGNTIYF TGTGCCATCTCACCCCAGGGCACTGGAAACACCATATATTTT
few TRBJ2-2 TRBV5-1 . CASSLVPDTGELFF TGCGCCAGCAGCCTGGTGCCAGACACCGGGGAGCTGTTTTTT
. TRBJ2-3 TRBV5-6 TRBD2 CASSFSGGATDTQYF TGTGCCAGCAGCTTTAGCGGGGGGGCCACAGATACGCAGTATTTT
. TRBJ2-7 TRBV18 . CASSPPGGEQYF TGTGCCAGCTCACCACCGGGGGGAGAGCAGTACTTC
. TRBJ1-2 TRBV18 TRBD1 CASSPGTEPYGYTF TGTGCCAGCTCACCTGGGACAGAACCTTATGGCTACACCTTC
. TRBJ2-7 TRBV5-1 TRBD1 CASSLGRGPDEQYF TGCGCCAGCAGCTTGGGCAGGGGGCCGGACGAGCAGTACTTC
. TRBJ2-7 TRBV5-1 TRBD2 CASSLSVAGALDEQYF TGCGCCAGCAGCTTGAGTGTGGCGGGAGCTCTCGACGAGCAGTACTTC
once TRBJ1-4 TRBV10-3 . CAISESWRGMSTNEKLFF TGTGCCATCAGTGAGTCGTGGCGAGGGATGTCAACTAATGAAAAACTGTTTTTT
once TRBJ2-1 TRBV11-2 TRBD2 CASRTGTSGYNEQFF TGTGCCAGCAGGACCGGGACTAGCGGTTACAATGAGCAGTTCTTC
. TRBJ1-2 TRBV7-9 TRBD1 CASSSSGTGLYGYTF TGTGCCAGCAGCTCCTCAGGGACAGGGTTATATGGCTACACCTTC
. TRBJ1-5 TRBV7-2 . CASSPQHEQPQHF TGTGCCAGCAGCCCCCAACATGAACAGCCCCAGCATTTT
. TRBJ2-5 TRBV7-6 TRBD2 CASSLGSSGGETQYF TGTGCCAGCAGCTTAGGAAGTAGCGGGGGGGAGACCCAGTACTTC
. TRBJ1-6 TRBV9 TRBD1 CASSYRGRSSPLHF TGTGCCAGCAGTTACAGGGGTCGTTCCTCACCCCTCCACTTT
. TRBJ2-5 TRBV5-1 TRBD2 CASSLELAGGPRETQYF TGCGCCAGCAGCTTGGAACTAGCGGGGGGGCCCCGGGAGACCCAGTACTTC
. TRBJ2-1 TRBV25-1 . CASSEYSRAFF TGTGCCAGCAGTGAATATTCGCGGGCGTTCTTC
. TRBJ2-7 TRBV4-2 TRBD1 CASSQTGYEQYF TGTGCCAGCAGCCAGACAGGGTACGAGCAGTACTTC
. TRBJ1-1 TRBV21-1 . CASSKRDRAMPEAFF TGTGCCAGCAGCAAGCGGGACAGGGCGATGCCTGAAGCTTTCTTT
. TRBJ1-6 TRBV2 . CASRQEGSYNSPLHF TGTGCCAGCAGGCAGGAGGGCTCCTATAATTCACCCCTCCACTTT
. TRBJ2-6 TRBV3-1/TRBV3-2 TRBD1 CASSQVSHRGDSGANVLTF TGTGCCAGCAGCCAAGTTTCTCACAGGGGTGACTCTGGGGCCAACGTCCTGACTTTC
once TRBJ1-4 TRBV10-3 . CAISESRGGQGEKLFF TGTGCCATCAGTGAGTCGAGGGGGGGACAAGGTGAAAAACTGTTTTTT
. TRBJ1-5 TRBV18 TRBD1 CASSPQGAGSNQPQHF TGTGCCAGCTCACCCCAGGGGGCTGGTAGCAATCAGCCCCAGCATTTT